The entry that follows covers one TCR beta chain sequence. This sample was included in a study of blood T cell repertoires in COVID-19. Clones were sequenced by immunoSEQ multiplex PCR, and TCRdb holds only the in-frame ones, with some missing. The sample lists 250,000 to 300,000 clones, 89% seen once, with about 0.94% in the top ten. Trimming cost V 1 base and J 7 bases, with 11 bases left between them. The CDR3 totals 14 residues. Germline loops: CDR1 SGHNT, CDR2 YENEEA. The V gene is TRBV11-3, the J gene TRBJ2-1; a weak D match, TRBD2 (5 bases). The sequence was collected from a woman in her thirties or forties who had recovered from COVID-19. The sample consisted of peripheral blood. CDR3 in DNA: TGTGCCAGCAGCTTAGTTGGGGAGTCGAATGAGCAGTTCTTC. As protein: CASSLVGESNEQFF.